These 18 T cell receptor beta chains were sequenced from one sample in a study of beta chain features in type 1 diabetes. Expressed TCRB transcripts were sequenced because the isolated RNA had all been reverse transcribed beforehand. Clones were sequenced by immunoSEQ multiplex PCR, and TCRdb holds only the in-frame ones, with some missing. The repertoire holds approximately 46,000 clones, roughly 48% seen once, with roughly 0.13% in the top ten. These receptors' targets are unknown. The study, taken as a whole, reports: Type 1 diabetes patients showed a moderate but significant shortening of TCRB CDR3s in all four CD4+ subsets.

The sequencing input was stem cell memory CD4+ T cells from blood. Receptor source: a man under 40 with type 1 diabetes.

This clone was seen a few times. The rearrangement joins TRBV6-6 to TRBJ1-5, with D perhaps matching TRBD1 (6 bases). CDR3 length equals 16 residues. The V and J ends lost 5 bases and 2 bases respectively, with 16 bases between them. Germline V gene sequence: CDR1 MNHNY, CDR2 SVGAGI (reference sequence). CDR3 in amino acids: CASSIIQGVGNQPQHF. Here the CDR3 DNA reads TGTGCCAGCAGTATTATACAGGGAGTTGGCAATCAGCCCCAGCATTTT.

This clone was seen only a few times. The chain employs TRBV20-1 and TRBJ2-5; D possibly corresponds to TRBD1 (6 bases). The germline V gene has CDR1 DFQATT and CDR2 SNEGSKA (reference sequence). The CDR3 is 11 amino acids. The CDR3 is CSNRAQETQYF. The DNA for the CDR3 is TGCAGCAACAGGGCTCAAGAGACCCAGTACTTC.

The V call is TRBV27, the J call TRBJ2-4, with D possibly being TRBD1 (6 bases). The CDR3 consists of 14 residues. Germline-derived CDR1 and CDR2 are MNHEY and SMNVEV (reference sequence). The V end was cut by 3 bases, the J end by 3 bases, with 9 bases between. CDR3 loop: CASSFGQFKNIQYF. In DNA form, the CDR3 reads TGTGCCAGCAGTTTCGGACAGTTCAAAAACATTCAGTACTTC.

This clone was seen a handful of times. The J gene is TRBJ1-3, the V gene TRBV2, with D possibly being TRBD1 (5 bases). The CDR3 runs 17 residues. The germline V gene encodes CDR1 SNHLY and CDR2 FYNNEI. V was shortened by 4 bases and J by 0 bases, with 16 bases between the two germline ends. CDR3 region: CASSGITGPLSGNTIYF. CDR3 DNA: TGTGCCAGCAGTGGGATTACAGGACCTCTCTCTGGAAACACCATATATTTT.

The V and J genes are TRBV19 and TRBJ2-1, with 8 bases matching TRBD2. The CDR3 loop spans 19 amino acids. With V trimmed by 5 bases and J by 0 bases, 15 bases remained unmatched. The V gene's germline CDR1 is LNHDA and CDR2 SQIVND (reference sequence). The CDR3 region has the DNA TGTGCCAGTAGTCCTTGGAGTAGCGGGGACCCTAGCTCCTACAATGAGCAGTTCTTC. This encodes CASSPWSSGDPSSYNEQFF.

There are a few counts of this clone. This chain joins TRBV7-2 and TRBJ2-1; weak D call: TRBD1 (5 bases). CDR1 SGHTA and CDR2 FQGNSA come from the germline V gene. The CDR3 is made up of 15 amino acids. V lost 5 bases and J 0 bases, leaving 11 bases between the germline ends. In DNA, the CDR3 is TGTGCCAGCAGCCCACAGGAACGCTCCTACAATGAGCAGTTCTTC. It specifies CASSPQERSYNEQFF. Full variable domain (outside the CDR3, taken from reference TRBV7-2 and TRBJ2-1): GAGVSQSPSNKVTEKGKDVELRCDPISGHTALYWYRQSLGQGLEFLIYFQGNSAPDKSGLPSDRFSAERTGGSVSTLTIQRTQQEDSAVYLCASSPQERSYNEQFFGPGTRLTVL.

CDR3 sequence: CASSYSIRQDIYGYTF. CDR3 nucleotide sequence: TGTGCCAGCAGTTACTCGATTCGACAGGATATCTATGGCTACACCTTC. The rearrangement uses TRBV6-5 and TRBJ1-2; a possible D gene is TRBD1 (6 bases). CDR3 length equals 16 residues. Trimming pared 0 bases from V and 4 bases from J, leaving 15 bases between. Germline V gene data show CDR1 as MNHEY and CDR2 as SVGAGI.

This rearrangement joins TRBV19 to TRBJ1-5, with D unclear. Trimming pared 5 bases from V and 8 bases from J, leaving 7 bases between. Germline V gives CDR1 LNHDA, CDR2 SQIVND (reference sequence). CDR3 length: 11 residues. The CDR3 protein is CASSAGEPQHF. DNA for the CDR3: TGTGCCAGTAGTGCCGGGGAGCCCCAGCATTTT.

The rearrangement uses TRBV6-6 and TRBJ2-5; 8 positions agree with TRBD2. Unmatched junction bases numbered 6, after V lost 6 bases and J lost 3 bases. Germline V gives CDR1 MNHNY, CDR2 SVGAGI (reference sequence). There are 14 residues in the CDR3. The CDR3 DNA is TGTGCCAGCAGCTACCCCGGGGGGGAAGAGACCCAGTACTTC. Translation: CASSYPGGEETQYF.

There are a few counts of this clone. The V gene is TRBV10-3, the J gene TRBJ2-7; TRBD2 matches 12 bases. J was trimmed by 0 bases and V by 4 bases; bases with no gene match: 7. The CDR3 extends over 17 amino acids. In germline, CDR1 is ENHRY, CDR2 SYGVKD. Written as DNA, the CDR3 is TGTGCCATCAGTGGGGCTAGCGGGAGGGGAAGCTCCTACGAGCAGTACTTC. Its protein is CAISGASGRGSSYEQYF.

This clone was seen just once. This chain joins TRBV28 and TRBJ2-2, with 9 bases aligning to TRBD2. In germline, CDR1 is MDHEN, CDR2 SYDVKM. The J segment lost 2 bases and the V segment lost 11 bases, leaving 3 bases of the junction unmatched. The CDR3 covers 13 residues. The CDR3: CAVSGSNTGELFF. CDR3 DNA sequence: TGTGCCGTTAGCGGGAGTAACACCGGGGAGCTGTTTTTT.

This sequence joins TRBV5-6 and TRBJ2-1, with 7 bases fitting TRBD2. The CDR3 runs to 15 residues. The V segment lost 4 bases and the J segment 0 bases; nucleotides outside the gene matches: 4. Germline assignment: CDR1 SGHDT and CDR2 YYEEEE. The CDR3 protein is CASSPLASSYNEQFF. CDR3 DNA sequence: TGTGCCAGCAGCCCACTAGCGAGCTCCTACAATGAGCAGTTCTTC.

As DNA, the CDR3 is TGTGCCAGTAGTATGCGGGAGAAGGGAGAGCAGTACTTC. Its translation: CASSMREKGEQYF. V is TRBV19 and J is TRBJ2-7; 7 bases line up with TRBD2. V lost 3 bases, J lost 7 bases, and 6 bases stayed unmatched. The CDR3 contains 13 residues. Germline CDR1 and CDR2: LNHDA and SQIVND (reference sequence).

The chain uses TRBV27 and TRBJ2-7, with D hard to call. This CDR3 comprises 14 residues. With 0 bases removed from V and 5 bases from J, the gap between germline ends came to 11 bases. Per germline, CDR1 MNHEY and CDR2 SMNVEV (reference sequence). Here the CDR3 DNA reads TGTGCCAGCAGTTTATCGTTCAGTTCCCACGAGCAGTACTTC. This translates into CASSLSFSSHEQYF.

The rearrangement links TRBV11-1 to TRBJ2-1, with 8 bases that match TRBD2. Germline V gene sequence: CDR1 SGHAT, CDR2 FQDESV (reference sequence). V lost 5 bases and J lost 8; bases outside the gene matches: 17. The CDR3 spans 17 residues. For the CDR3, the DNA is TGTGCCAGCAGCCTAAGGAAGCTAGCGGGCGCCGTCGATGAGCAGTTCTTC. This translates into CASSLRKLAGAVDEQFF.

The rearrangement joins TRBV5-1 to TRBJ2-7; 13 bases line up with TRBD2. The CDR3 contains 17 residues. Germline lookup yields CDR1 SGHRS and CDR2 YFSETQ. Unmatched junction bases numbered 13, after V lost 7 bases and J lost 3 bases. The CDR3 region is CASRTSGRADRSYEQYF. The CDR3 DNA follows: TGCGCCAGCCGTACTAGCGGGAGGGCCGATAGAAGCTACGAGCAGTACTTC.

This chain connects TRBV18 to TRBJ2-7, with unresolved D. V was cut by 0 bases and J by 5 bases, with 11 bases left in between. Germline CDR1 KGHSH, CDR2 LQKENI. The CDR3 is 14 residues long. The CDR3 coding sequence is TGTGCCAGCTCACCACCGAGTTTTCGCGACGAGCAGTACTTC. As protein: CASSPPSFRDEQYF.

This clone was observed a handful of times. This chain connects TRBV15 to TRBJ2-7; D possibly corresponds to TRBD1 (6 bases). The CDR3 consists of 17 residues. CDR1 LNHNV and CDR2 YYDKDF come from the germline V gene (reference sequence). V was shortened by 3 bases and J by 3 bases, with 21 bases between the two germline ends. The CDR3 coding sequence is TGTGCCACCAGCAGTAGCAGGACAGAACCGGAAAGCTACGAGCAGTACTTC. Amino acids: CATSSSRTEPESYEQYF.